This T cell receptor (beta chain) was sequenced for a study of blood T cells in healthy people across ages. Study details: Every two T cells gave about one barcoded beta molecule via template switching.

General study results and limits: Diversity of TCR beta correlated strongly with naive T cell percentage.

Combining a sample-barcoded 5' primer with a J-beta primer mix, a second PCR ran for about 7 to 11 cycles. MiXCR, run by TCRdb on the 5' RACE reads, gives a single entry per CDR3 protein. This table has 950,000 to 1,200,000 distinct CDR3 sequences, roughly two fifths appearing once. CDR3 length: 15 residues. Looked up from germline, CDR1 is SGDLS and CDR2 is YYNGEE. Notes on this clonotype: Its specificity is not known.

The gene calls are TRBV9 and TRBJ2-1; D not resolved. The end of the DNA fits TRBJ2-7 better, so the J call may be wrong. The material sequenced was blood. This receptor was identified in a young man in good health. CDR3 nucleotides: TGTGCCAGCAGCCTCCCTAATGGCTCCTACAATGAGCAGTACTTC. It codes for CASSLPNGSYNEQYF.